These 15 T cell receptor beta chains were sequenced from one sample in a study of blood T cell repertoires in COVID-19. This table comes from immunoSEQ multiplex PCR, and its TCRdb copy is limited to in-frame clones, with some not included. Of some 300,000 clones listed, about 87% are singletons. Sequenced material: peripheral blood. All receptors come from a woman between 45 and 65 years old with COVID-19, enrolled during active disease.

The J gene is TRBJ1-6, the V gene TRBV28, with D possibly matching TRBD1 (5 bases). CDR1 is MDHEN, CDR2 SYDVKM, per germline. With 7 bases removed from V and 5 bases from J, the gap between germline ends came to 18 bases. The CDR3 sequence is 16 residues long. CDR3 sequence reads: CASTVAGNPHNSPLHF. The CDR3 region has the DNA TGTGCCAGCACAGTTGCAGGGAACCCACATAATTCACCCCTCCACTTT.

J is TRBJ2-3 and V is TRBV6-5, with 7 bases matching TRBD1. J lost 2 bases, V lost 6 bases, and 5 bases had no gene match. The germline V gene encodes CDR1 MNHEY and CDR2 SVGAGI. The CDR3 is made up of 14 amino acids. DNA of the CDR3: TGTGCCAGCAGCCGAGGGACAGACACAGATACGCAGTATTTT. Amino acids: CASSRGTDTDTQYF.

V usage is TRBV6-4 and J usage is TRBJ2-1, with 7 bases identical to TRBD1. Germline V gives CDR1 MRHNA, CDR2 SNTAGT. After removal of 2 bases from V and 7 bases from J, the junction contained 8 bases not matched to a gene. The CDR3 covers 15 residues. Written as DNA, the CDR3 is TGTGCCAGCAGTGACACGAGACAGGGTATAAATGAGCAGTTCTTC. Its translation: CASSDTRQGINEQFF.

The gene calls are TRBV29-1 and TRBJ1-2; unclear D gene. CDR1 and CDR2 (germline): SQVTM, ANQGSEA. V was cut by 6 bases and J by 8 bases, with 13 bases left in between. There are 11 residues in the CDR3. In nucleotides, the CDR3 is TGCAGCGTCCTGGGCTTTCAAGGCTACACCTTC. It codes for CSVLGFQGYTF.

The V call is TRBV6-6, the J call TRBJ1-1; no definite D call. Trimming removed 3 bases from V and 1 base from J, with 9 bases in between. Germline V lookup: CDR1 MNHNY, CDR2 SVGAGI (reference sequence). The CDR3 is made up of 14 amino acids. CDR3 sequence (DNA): TGTGCCAGCAGTTATTACGGGGAGAACACTGAAGCTTTCTTT. This gives the protein CASSYYGENTEAFF.

The CDR3 region has the DNA TGTGCCAGCAGTTACTCGCGGTATAATTCACCCCTCCACTTT. This translates into CASSYSRYNSPLHF. V usage is TRBV6-5 and J usage is TRBJ1-6, with unresolved D. Trimming stripped 0 bases from V and 4 bases from J, with 4 bases between. From germline, CDR1 is MNHEY and CDR2 SVGAGI. This CDR3 region has 14 residues.

The CDR3 bases are TGTGCCAGCACCCTCCTAGCGGGGAACACCGGGGAGCTGTTTTTT. Protein product: CASTLLAGNTGELFF. The rearrangement joins TRBV7-8 to TRBJ2-2; 8 nucleotides match TRBD2. The length of the CDR3 is 15 residues. V lost 7 bases to trimming and J lost 1 base; unmatched junction nucleotides: 5. In germline, CDR1 is SGHVS, CDR2 FQNEAQ. Combining the CDR3 with reference TRBV7-8 and TRBJ2-2 gives the whole variable domain GAGVSQSPRYKVAKRGQDVALRCDPISGHVSLFWYQQALGQGPEFLTYFQNEAQLDKSGLPSDRFFAERPEGSVSTLKIQRTQQEDSAVYLCASTLLAGNTGELFFGEGSRLTVL.

The chain joins TRBV5-1 to TRBJ2-7; 7 positions match TRBD2. This CDR3 comprises 16 residues. Unmatched junction bases numbered 8, after V lost 0 bases and J lost 2 bases. Per germline, CDR1 SGHRS and CDR2 YFSETQ. Here the CDR3 reads CASSLAASGNPYEQYF. The CDR3 DNA reads TGCGCCAGCAGCTTGGCGGCCAGCGGGAACCCCTACGAGCAGTACTTC.

The chain is built from TRBV11-2 and TRBJ1-1; perhaps TRBD1 as D (6 bases). The CDR3 is made up of 17 amino acids. CDR1 is SGHAT and CDR2 is FQNNGV in the germline V gene. V gave up 5 bases and J gave up 4 bases, with 23 bases separating them. The chain's CDR3 is CASSRSTGSRKSTEAFF. In DNA form, the CDR3 reads TGTGCCAGCAGCCGATCGACAGGTTCGAGGAAGAGCACTGAAGCTTTCTTT.

This CDR3 is CASGLEEETQYF. The CDR3 region has the DNA TGTGCTAGTGGTTTGGAAGAGGAGACCCAGTACTTC. V gene TRBV12-5 combines with J gene TRBJ2-5, with D unclear. Trimming removed 1 base at V and 5 bases at J, with 5 bases between. The CDR3 sequence is 12 residues long. Looked up from germline, CDR1 is LGHNT and CDR2 is FRNRAP.

CDR3 coding DNA: TGCGCCAGCAGCCAAACGATTTCACCGGGACTAGATCGAACCGGGGAGCTGTTTTTT. As protein: CASSQTISPGLDRTGELFF. The chain combines TRBV4-1 with TRBJ2-2; 8 bases match TRBD2. Germline assignment: CDR1 MGHRA and CDR2 YSYEKL. J lost 5 bases, V lost 2 bases, and 16 bases had no gene match. The CDR3 sequence is 19 residues long.

The sample holds one count of this clone. V gene TRBV5-1 combines with J gene TRBJ2-5, with no clear D. The CDR3 sequence is 13 residues long. Per the germline V gene, CDR1 is SGHRS and CDR2 is YFSETQ. Trimming left V 0 bases short and J 1 base short, with 4 bases between. Written as DNA, the CDR3 is TGCGCCAGCAGCTTGGCTTCCCAAGAGACCCAGTACTTC. This translates into CASSLASQETQYF.

This clone was counted a single time. The chain recombines TRBV6-5 with TRBJ1-3, with D unclear. Germline values: CDR1 MNHEY, CDR2 SVGAGI. The CDR3 has 15 residues. Trimming cost V 10 bases and J 0 bases, with 16 bases left between them. The CDR3 DNA follows: TGTGCCACCCTTGGGAGGGCCAACTCTGGAAACACCATATATTTT. As protein: CATLGRANSGNTIYF.

The chain combines TRBV11-2 with TRBJ1-2; 9 positions match TRBD1. CDR1 is SGHAT, CDR2 FQNNGV, per germline. CDR3 size: 16 residues. Trimming removed 0 bases from V and 1 base from J; junction bases left unmatched: 3. In DNA, the CDR3 is TGTGCCAGCAGCTTAGAACTGGGACAGGGTAACTATGGCTACACCTTC. Its protein is CASSLELGQGNYGYTF.

V is TRBV2 and J is TRBJ2-7, with D perhaps matching TRBD2 (6 bases). V lost 6 bases, J lost 0 bases, and 12 bases lay in between. The germline CDR1 and CDR2 sequences are SNHLY and FYNNEI. CDR3 length equals 14 residues. CDR3 amino acids: CASRRSSASYEQYF. CDR3 DNA: TGTGCCAGCAGGCGGTCTAGCGCCTCCTACGAGCAGTACTTC.